This TCR beta chain was identified in a study of patients and donors after allogeneic stem cell transplantation (dated by TCRdb to about 2020). V loses 7 bases of germline sequence and J loses 3 bases, and the interval between the two ends is 6 bases. Measured from the cysteine to the phenylalanine, the CDR3 is 11 residues long. Only the CDR3 portion is preserved as DNA: 33 bases, with reading frame beginning at the first base. The library came from RT-PCR. Sequencing used a NextSeq 550. The public reads were run again by TCRdb, first through fastp at Q25 and then through MiXCR, and only productive beta chains were kept. Here each entry gathers all rows of one CDR3 protein and keeps the most common genes and DNA. Within this sample are about 410,000 distinct CDR3 sequences, with about a sixth of them counted one time only. About 7% of the sample is taken by the ten largest. This clonotype appeared a few times. Its specific antigen is unknown. No base qualities exist here, and no much larger clone lies one base off it.

This sequence was found in a human donor who was either an allogeneic HSCT recipient or a stem cell or donor lymphocyte infusion donor (not recorded which). It is not recorded whose cells these are; they may come from a transplant donor. The rearranged chain carries TRBV12-3 or TRBV12-4 and TRBJ1-2; too little of a D gene remains to name it. The sequenced sample was blood, either unsorted or a sorted T cell fraction (not recorded which). The CDR3 amino acid sequence is: CASNDDYGYTF. The sequenced DNA is TGTGCCAGCAACGACGACTATGGCTACACCTTC.